This T cell receptor beta chain was sequenced in a study of cytomegalovirus exposure and HLA in healthy donors. The CDR3 loop spans 14 amino acids. Per the germline V gene, CDR1 is MNHEY and CDR2 is SMNVEV (reference sequence). V trimming: 10 bases; J trimming: 5 bases; junction bases outside the gene matches: 8. The PCR ran on 60 Vbeta and 13 Jbeta primers. Using immunoSEQ multiplex PCR, the repertoire was profiled, and TCRdb retains in-frame clones only, with some absent. The repertoire holds 100,000 to 150,000 clones, with 75% to 85% as singletons. Material: PBMCs. The source is a man aged 30-40 years in good health and CMV-seropositive. This rearrangement joins TRBV27 to TRBJ1-6; 7 nucleotides line up with TRBD1. The CDR3 spells CATAGQAHNSPLHF. The CDR3 nucleotides read TGTGCCACCGCCGGACAGGCCCATAATTCACCCCTCCACTTT.